These T cell receptor beta chains were read from a single sample in a study of blood T cell repertoires in COVID-19. Profiling relied on immunoSEQ multiplex PCR, and the TCRdb table lists in-frame clones only, not all of them. The data hold hundreds of thousands of clones, with 75% to 90% observed a single time. The sequencing input was peripheral blood. These receptors originate from a woman aged 40 to 49 who had recovered from COVID-19. The CDR3 runs from the conserved cysteine through the conserved F or W. The D gene is left open where the match is weak. Where a row states a size, it is once, few, many or the class of an expanded clone; other rows omit it.

j_call d_call clone_size v_call cdr3_aa cdr3_nt
TRBJ1-2 NA few TRBV19 CASSLQENYGYTF TGTGCCAGTAGTTTACAGGAAAACTATGGCTACACCTTC
TRBJ1-5 TRBD1 NA TRBV18 CASSPATGGSYQPQHF TGTGCCAGCTCACCAGCGACAGGGGGGAGTTATCAGCCCCAGCATTTT
TRBJ2-7 NA NA TRBV11-3 CASSLAGVATYEQYF TGTGCCAGCAGCTTAGCAGGGGTTGCAACCTACGAGCAGTACTTC
TRBJ2-2 NA NA TRBV5-1 CASSFTGYTGELFF TGCGCCAGCAGCTTTACAGGGTACACCGGGGAGCTGTTTTTT
TRBJ2-2 TRBD1 few TRBV19 CASSPGTGNTGELFF TGTGCCAGTAGTCCCGGGACAGGGAACACCGGGGAGCTGTTTTTT
TRBJ1-2 TRBD1 NA TRBV27 CASSLWPGGYGYTF TGTGCCAGCAGTTTGTGGCCAGGGGGCTATGGCTACACCTTC
TRBJ2-5 TRBD2 NA TRBV9 CASSPQAAGGETQYF TGTGCCAGCAGCCCCCAGGCAGCCGGGGGGGAGACCCAGTACTTC
TRBJ1-2 TRBD1 NA TRBV29-1 CSVSRDRENYYGYTF TGCAGCGTTTCTCGGGACAGGGAGAACTACTATGGCTACACCTTC
TRBJ1-1 NA once TRBV2 CASSEIRGYTEAFF TGTGCCAGCAGTGAAATAAGGGGGTACACTGAAGCTTTCTTT
TRBJ2-4 NA NA TRBV5-1 CASSLAGVNIQYF TGCGCCAGCAGCTTGGCCGGGGTAAACATTCAGTACTTC
TRBJ1-2 NA NA TRBV11-2 CASSLDRGYGYTF TGTGCCAGCAGCTTAGATCGGGGGTATGGCTACACCTTC
TRBJ1-1 NA NA TRBV30 CAWSVKGGTEAFF TGTGCCTGGAGTGTAAAGGGGGGGACTGAAGCTTTCTTT
TRBJ1-5 NA NA TRBV19 CASSPSWANRPIGSNRYQPQHF TGTGCCAGTAGCCCAAGCTGGGCAAACAGGCCGATCGGTAGCAATCGCTATCAGCCCCAGCATTTT
TRBJ2-4 NA NA TRBV6-1 CASSEGARAVAKNIQYF TGTGCCAGCAGTGAAGGGGCCAGGGCCGTAGCCAAAAACATTCAGTACTTC
TRBJ1-2 NA NA TRBV30 CAWRTRSPNYGYTF TGTGCCTGGAGAACAAGGAGTCCCAACTATGGCTACACCTTC
TRBJ1-2 TRBD1 NA TRBV18 CASSLGTEGSYGYTF TGTGCCAGCTCACTGGGGACAGAGGGTAGCTATGGCTACACCTTC
TRBJ1-4 TRBD1 NA TRBV5-1 CASSQGRGGEKLFF TGCGCCAGCAGCCAGGGACGAGGGGGCGAAAAACTGTTTTTT
TRBJ2-7 TRBD2 NA TRBV27 CASSLISGGALYF TGTGCCAGCAGTTTAATTAGCGGGGGGGCCTTGTACTTC
TRBJ1-2 NA NA TRBV3-1/TRBV3-2 CASSPRGLLSYTF TGTGCCAGCAGCCCAAGAGGGCTGTTATCCTACACCTTC
TRBJ2-7 NA few TRBV5-8 CASSFRDIRYEQYF TGTGCCAGCAGCTTTAGGGACATCCGCTACGAGCAGTACTTC
TRBJ2-5 TRBD2 NA TRBV13 CASSSRGGTETQYF TGTGCCAGCAGCTCCCGGGGAGGGACGGAGACCCAGTACTTC
TRBJ1-6 TRBD1 NA TRBV30 CAWNPGQYNSPLHF TGTGCCTGGAATCCGGGACAGTATAATTCACCCCTCCACTTT
TRBJ1-2 NA NA TRBV5-1 CASSLAPRYGYTF TGCGCCAGCAGCTTGGCCCCTCGCTATGGCTACACCTTC
TRBJ2-7 NA NA TRBV5-1 CASSPQIRQDVGEQYF TGCGCCAGCAGCCCACAAATTAGACAGGACGTGGGCGAGCAGTACTTC
TRBJ1-1 NA NA TRBV30 CAWSVLAGTEAFF TGTGCCTGGAGTGTACTGGCGGGCACTGAAGCTTTCTTT
TRBJ1-3 NA NA TRBV29-1 CSVVLGLGNTIYF TGCAGCGTTGTCCTTGGACTTGGAAACACCATATATTTT
TRBJ1-2 NA once TRBV3-1/TRBV3-2 CASSLSGLYGYTF TGTGCCAGCAGCCTATCAGGTCTCTATGGCTACACCTTC
TRBJ1-5 NA NA TRBV21-1 CASSKATPDRARPNQPQHF TGTGCCAGCAGCAAAGCGACACCCGACAGGGCTAGACCCAATCAGCCCCAGCATTTT
TRBJ1-2 TRBD1 NA TRBV13 CASSFGTAIFYGYTF TGTGCCAGCAGCTTCGGGACAGCGATATTCTATGGCTACACCTTC
TRBJ2-3 TRBD1 NA TRBV4-3 CASSHGDSRTDTQYF TGCGCCAGCAGCCATGGGGACAGCCGCACAGATACGCAGTATTTT
TRBJ2-7 TRBD1 NA TRBV7-2 CASSAEPGQGAREQYF TGTGCCAGCAGCGCCGAACCGGGACAGGGGGCCCGCGAGCAGTACTTC
TRBJ1-6 NA NA TRBV11-2 CASSLVRGGRNSPLHF TGTGCCAGCAGCTTAGTCCGGGGGGGGCGTAATTCACCCCTCCACTTT
TRBJ2-3 TRBD2 NA TRBV18 CASSPLAPTSGGAASTDTQYF TGTGCCAGCTCACCCCTCGCCCCTACTAGCGGGGGGGCCGCGAGCACAGATACGCAGTATTTT
TRBJ1-6 NA NA TRBV27 CASSPRSIGDSPLHF TGTGCCAGCAGTCCCAGGTCTATCGGGGATTCACCCCTCCACTTT
TRBJ1-2 TRBD1 NA TRBV10-3 CAISEPFLTGEYGYTF TGTGCCATCAGTGAGCCATTTCTGACAGGGGAATATGGCTACACCTTC
TRBJ2-3 TRBD2 NA TRBV24-1 CATSAARGGEDTQYF TGTGCCACCAGTGCTGCGCGGGGGGGTGAAGATACGCAGTATTTT
TRBJ1-1 NA NA TRBV6-5 CASSYGGDTEAFF TGTGCCAGCAGTTACGGGGGGGACACTGAAGCTTTCTTT
TRBJ2-7 NA NA TRBV10-3 CAISGGAYREGRGSYEQYF TGTGCCATCAGTGGTGGGGCCTACAGGGAAGGGCGGGGGTCCTACGAGCAGTACTTC
TRBJ1-3 NA NA TRBV14 CASSRAVGPGTTIYF TGTGCCAGCAGCCGGGCGGTGGGGCCCGGGACAACCATATATTTT
TRBJ1-2 NA NA TRBV30 CAGGKWETSGYTRGYTF TGTGCCGGGGGAAAATGGGAGACATCGGGCTACACGAGGGGCTACACCTTC
TRBJ2-7 TRBD1 NA TRBV11-2 CASSPSRGQGPYEQYF TGTGCCAGCAGCCCTAGCCGGGGACAGGGTCCCTACGAGCAGTACTTC
TRBJ2-5 NA NA TRBV10-2 CASSGGLIGTQYF TGCGCCAGCAGTGGAGGGTTAATAGGGACCCAGTACTTC
TRBJ2-7 NA NA TRBV5-1 CASSLGREPYEQYF TGCGCCAGCAGCTTGGGCAGGGAACCCTACGAGCAGTACTTC
TRBJ2-5 TRBD2 NA TRBV7-8 CASSLFSGREETQYF TGTGCCAGCAGCTTGTTCAGCGGGAGAGAAGAGACCCAGTACTTC
TRBJ1-2 TRBD1 NA TRBV7-9 CASSSLAGGIDGYTF TGTGCCAGCAGCTCTCTTGCAGGGGGCATAGATGGCTACACCTTC
TRBJ2-7 NA NA TRBV10-2 CASGPSSYEQYF TGCGCCAGCGGGCCGAGCTCCTACGAGCAGTACTTC
TRBJ1-3 TRBD1 NA TRBV6-5 CASSRQGTSGNTIYF TGTGCCAGCAGTAGACAGGGGACCTCTGGAAACACCATATATTTT
TRBJ1-2 NA NA TRBV4-1 CASSQVRTPTHGYTF TGCGCCAGCAGCCAAGTAAGGACACCAACTCATGGCTACACCTTC
TRBJ2-5 NA NA TRBV6-1 CASSEDPQGGVRETQYF TGTGCCAGCAGCGAAGACCCACAGGGTGGCGTGAGAGAGACCCAGTACTTC
TRBJ2-2 TRBD1 NA TRBV12-3/TRBV12-4 CASRGTGTGELFF TGTGCCAGCAGGGGGACAGGGACCGGGGAGCTGTTTTTT
TRBJ2-7 NA NA TRBV11-2 CASSLWAGFHYEQYF TGTGCCAGCAGCTTATGGGCCGGCTTTCACTACGAGCAGTACTTC
TRBJ2-1 NA NA TRBV2 CASSVSFSYNEQFF TGTGCCAGCAGTGTCAGTTTCTCCTACAATGAGCAGTTCTTC
TRBJ2-5 TRBD1 once TRBV11-2 CASSESIRGLETQYF TGTGCCAGCAGCGAATCAATAAGGGGGCTAGAGACCCAGTACTTC
TRBJ2-1 NA NA TRBV11-2 CASSRDGHEQFF TGTGCCAGCAGCCGAGATGGGCATGAGCAGTTCTTC
TRBJ1-1 NA NA TRBV6-5 CASSPQWNTEAFF TGTGCCAGCAGTCCTCAGTGGAACACTGAAGCTTTCTTT
TRBJ2-1 NA once TRBV6-5 CASSSGVNQREQFF TGTGCCAGCAGTTCGGGGGTTAACCAAAGGGAGCAGTTCTTC
TRBJ1-2 NA NA TRBV18 CASSNQVETVALGYTF TGTGCCAGCTCTAACCAGGTAGAGACGGTCGCTTTGGGCTACACCTTC
TRBJ1-3 NA NA TRBV4-3 CASSQDPPKRFLGLSGNTIYF TGCGCCAGCAGCCAAGATCCTCCTAAGCGTTTTTTAGGCCTCTCTGGAAACACCATATATTTT